This T cell receptor beta chain was recorded in a study of T cells after posttransplantation cyclophosphamide (dated by TCRdb to the mid-2010s). Regarding the research as a whole: T cell repertoire reconstitution was tracked by TRB sequencing after myeloablative bone marrow transplantation in which posttransplantation cyclophosphamide was used as GVHD prophylaxis. Samples from approximately 40 PTCy-treated patients and 16 related bone marrow donors of those patients were subjected to antigen receptor sequencing. Blood from all 30 or so PTCy patients with 1-year posttransplant specimens was subjected to TRB sequencing. Up to about 3 additional blood samples from 2 to 5.2 years after transplant were also TRB-sequenced in 3 patients, as was pretransplant blood from several patients. TRA and TRB clonality were tightly correlated in several samples, so subsequent TCR analyses focused on TRB only. Public TRB sequences were searched against a database of over 3,500 sequences associated with responses to pathogens, tumor antigens, self-antigens and alloantigens. Paper-wide results and their limitations: Donor-recipient similarity was low at 1-2 months but rose over the first year, and later blood repertoires were often dominated by donor CD8+ memory clones. Across the roughly 48 patients, TRB clonality was highly associated with recipient CMV seropositivity and CMV reactivation, and diversity with PTCy was similar to that in the CNI/methotrexate controls. The TRB repertoires of T cells infiltrating skin or GI tract showed only limited overlap with the TRB repertoires of T cells in blood.

This clone was counted at least ten times. Its antigen has not been determined. Per-base quality was not reported, and no clone a single base away is much larger than it. TRB sequencing was run on genomic DNA with either the immunoSEQ assay at survey resolution or the hsTCRB kit. The original methods were these. The immunoSEQ software was used for initial read processing, and the LymphoSeq R package was used for repertoire analyses. Clonality was computed as 1 minus normalized Shannon entropy; Gini coefficient was also calculated for each TRB dataset. Phenotypes of unsorted samples were inferred by mapping TRB sequences from sorted subsets of the recipient or donor onto the same recipient's unsorted samples. Entries here come from immuneACCESS through TCRdb and include only in-frame sequences with V and J called. Some clones fail to appear in such tables; in the studies checked, an unresolved V gene covers under half of the shortfall, and the cause of the remainder is unknown. For V, J and clone size, that table is used; D and trimming come from the DNA. The data for this sample show some 40,000 clones, each detected more than once. Around 2.5% of the sample rests with the top ten.

Peripheral blood samples were provided by related bone marrow donors on the day of marrow donation. Peripheral blood and bone marrow mononuclear cells were isolated by Ficoll-Hypaque density centrifugation and cryopreserved. The sample was PBMCs. The sequence was obtained from a man aged 45-65 years in good health, CMV-negative, and a related stem cell transplant donor.

For the CDR3, the sequence is CASSLSSYNEQFF. The DNA reads TGTGCCAGCAGCCTTAGCTCCTACAATGAGCAGTTCTTC. The V gene is TRBV7-3 and the J gene is TRBJ2-1; no D segment can be confidently identified. The germline V gene sets CDR1 to SGHTA and CDR2 to FQGTGA. The CDR3 covers 13 residues, taking in both the cysteine and the phenylalanine. CDR3 DNA only is kept here, 39 bases in frame from base 1. V is clipped by 5 bases and J by 0 bases, and the sequence between their germline boundaries is 5 bases long. Outside the CDR3, residues come from the reference TRBV7-3 and TRBJ2-1 proteins, so the full variable domain is: GAGVSQTPSNKVTEKGKYVELRCDPISGHTALYWYRQSLGQGPEFLIYFQGTGAADDSGLPNDRFFAVRPEGSVSTLKIQRTERGDSAVYLCASSLSSYNEQFFGPGTRLTVL.